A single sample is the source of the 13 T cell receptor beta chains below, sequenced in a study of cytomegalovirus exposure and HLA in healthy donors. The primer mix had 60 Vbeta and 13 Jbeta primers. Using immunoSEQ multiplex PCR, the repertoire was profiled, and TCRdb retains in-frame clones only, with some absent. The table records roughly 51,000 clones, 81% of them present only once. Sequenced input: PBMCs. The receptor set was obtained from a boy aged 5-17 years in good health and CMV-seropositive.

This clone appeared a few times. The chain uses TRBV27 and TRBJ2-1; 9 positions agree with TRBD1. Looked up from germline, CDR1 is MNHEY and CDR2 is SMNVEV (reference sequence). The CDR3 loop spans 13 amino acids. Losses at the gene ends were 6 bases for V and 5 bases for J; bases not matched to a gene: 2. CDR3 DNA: TGTGCCAGCAGCTGGGACAGGGACAATGAGCAGTTCTTC. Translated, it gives CASSWDRDNEQFF.

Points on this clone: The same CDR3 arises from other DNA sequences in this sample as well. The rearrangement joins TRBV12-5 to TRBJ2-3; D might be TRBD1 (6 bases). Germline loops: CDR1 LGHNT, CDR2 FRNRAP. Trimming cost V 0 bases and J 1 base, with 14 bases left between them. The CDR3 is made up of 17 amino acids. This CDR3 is CASGLVITGRGTDTQYF. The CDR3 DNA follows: TGTGCTAGTGGTTTGGTAATCACAGGGCGAGGCACAGATACGCAGTATTTT.

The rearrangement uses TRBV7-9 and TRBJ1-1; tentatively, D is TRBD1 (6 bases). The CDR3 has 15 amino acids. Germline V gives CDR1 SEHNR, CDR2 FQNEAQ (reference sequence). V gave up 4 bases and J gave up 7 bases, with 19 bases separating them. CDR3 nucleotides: TGTGCCAGCAGCTCAGACGAGGGGGGGTTCGATGAAGCTTTCTTT. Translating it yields CASSSDEGGFDEAFF.

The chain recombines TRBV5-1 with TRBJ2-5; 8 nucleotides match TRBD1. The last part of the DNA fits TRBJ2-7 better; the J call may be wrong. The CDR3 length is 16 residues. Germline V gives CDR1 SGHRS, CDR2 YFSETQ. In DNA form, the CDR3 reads TGCGCCAGCAGCCTAAGGACAGGGTCCCTTGAAAACGAGCAGTACTTC. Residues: CASSLRTGSLENEQYF.

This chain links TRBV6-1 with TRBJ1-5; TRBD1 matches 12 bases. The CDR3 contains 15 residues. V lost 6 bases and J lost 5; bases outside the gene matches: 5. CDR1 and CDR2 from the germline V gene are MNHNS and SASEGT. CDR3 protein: CASSPGTGGYQPQHF. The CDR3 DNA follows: TGTGCCAGCAGCCCCGGGACAGGGGGCTATCAGCCCCAGCATTTT.

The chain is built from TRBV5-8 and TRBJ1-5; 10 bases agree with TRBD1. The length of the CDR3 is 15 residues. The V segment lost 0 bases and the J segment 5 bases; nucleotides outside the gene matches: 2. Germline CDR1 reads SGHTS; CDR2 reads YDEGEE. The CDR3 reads CASSLGDRGHQPQHF. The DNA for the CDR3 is TGTGCCAGCAGCTTGGGGGACAGGGGACATCAGCCCCAGCATTTT.

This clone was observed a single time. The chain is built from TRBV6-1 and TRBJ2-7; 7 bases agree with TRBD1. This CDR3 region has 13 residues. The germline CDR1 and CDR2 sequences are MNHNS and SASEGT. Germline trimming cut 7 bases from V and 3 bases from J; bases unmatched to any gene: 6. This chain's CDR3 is CASNHRGIYEQYF. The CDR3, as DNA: TGTGCCAGCAATCACAGGGGAATCTACGAGCAGTACTTC.

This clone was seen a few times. CDR3 region: CATNRVASEKLFF. The DNA of the CDR3 is TGTGCCACCAACAGGGTGGCATCTGAAAAACTGTTTTTT. V and J are TRBV6-1 and TRBJ1-4, with D perhaps TRBD1 (6 bases). This CDR3 contains 13 residues. Trimming pared 10 bases from V and 7 bases from J, leaving 16 bases between. The germline V gene encodes CDR1 MNHNS and CDR2 SASEGT.

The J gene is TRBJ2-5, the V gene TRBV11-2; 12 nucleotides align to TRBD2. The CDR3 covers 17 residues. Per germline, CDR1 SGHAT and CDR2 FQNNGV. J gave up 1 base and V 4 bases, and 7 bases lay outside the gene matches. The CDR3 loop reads CASSWEETSGGQETQYF. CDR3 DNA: TGTGCCAGCAGCTGGGAGGAGACTAGCGGGGGCCAAGAGACCCAGTACTTC.

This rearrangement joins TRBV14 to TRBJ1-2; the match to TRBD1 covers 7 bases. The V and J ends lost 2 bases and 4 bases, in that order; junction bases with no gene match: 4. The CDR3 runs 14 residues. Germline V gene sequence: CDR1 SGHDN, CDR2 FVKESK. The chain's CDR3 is CASSQWTGAYGYTF. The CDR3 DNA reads TGTGCCAGCAGCCAATGGACAGGCGCCTATGGCTACACCTTC.

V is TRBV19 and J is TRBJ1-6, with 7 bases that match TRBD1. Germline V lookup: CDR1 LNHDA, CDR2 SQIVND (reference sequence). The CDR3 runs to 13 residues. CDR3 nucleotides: TGTGCTAGCCGACAGGGCGGGGATTCACCCCTCCACTTT. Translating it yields CASRQGGDSPLHF.

The CDR3 reads CASSTGVGLQYF. The DNA of the CDR3 is TGTGCCAGCAGTACAGGGGTGGGACTGCAGTACTTC. The chain joins TRBV11-1 to TRBJ2-7, with a weak D call TRBD1 (7 bases). Trimming removed 6 bases at V and 9 bases at J, with 15 bases between. The CDR3 is 12 amino acids. CDR1 is SGHAT and CDR2 is FQDESV in the germline V gene (reference sequence).

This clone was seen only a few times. In nucleotides, the CDR3 is TGCGCCAGCAGCTTGGTCAGGTCCAACAATGAGCAGTTCTTC. Translating it yields CASSLVRSNNEQFF. The rearrangement joins TRBV5-1 to TRBJ2-1; D is uncertain. V gave up 0 bases and J gave up 5 bases, with 9 bases separating them. CDR1 and CDR2 (germline): SGHRS, YFSETQ. The CDR3 loop spans 14 amino acids.